The rows below give T cell receptor beta chains drawn from one sample of a study of a mutant IDH1 vaccine in newly diagnosed glioma. Here immunoSEQ multiplex PCR was the method, and the copy in TCRdb shows in-frame clones only, minus some. The repertoire holds about 60,000 clones, 80% to 90% seen once, with about 4% in the top ten. The antigens for these receptors are not known. This sample comprised PBMCs, obtained from a glioma patient whose treatment included an IDH1 peptide vaccine. Receptor source: a young man with glioma. Each CDR3 is given with its conserved first and last residue. A D gene is named only where the DNA matches it firmly. Some rows have no size entry. The others give once, few or many, or a class for an expanded clone.

cdr3_aa	cdr3_nt	clone_size	d_call	j_call	v_call
CATSRDAAGTDTQYF	TGTGCCACCAGCAGAGATGCGGCAGGGACAGATACGCAGTATTTT	NA	NA	TRBJ2-3	TRBV15
CASSEGRARVGEQYF	TGTGCCAGCAGTGAAGGGAGGGCGCGAGTGGGCGAGCAGTACTTC	NA	NA	TRBJ2-7	TRBV2
CASSWTYAYNSPLHF	TGTGCCAGTTCTTGGACGTACGCCTATAATTCACCCCTCCACTTT	NA	NA	TRBJ1-6	TRBV19
CASSLGSEGQPQHF	TGTGCCAGCAGCTTAGGTTCAGAGGGACAGCCCCAGCATTTT	NA	NA	TRBJ1-5	TRBV11-2
CASGRQGSGQPQHF	TGTGCCAGCGGGCGACAGGGGAGTGGTCAGCCCCAGCATTTT	NA	TRBD1	TRBJ1-5	TRBV7-2
CASSESFVTGVTYEQYF	TGTGCCAGCAGTGAATCTTTTGTTACAGGGGTTACCTACGAGCAGTACTTC	NA	TRBD1	TRBJ2-7	TRBV6-1
CASSYLDRVNSPLHF	TGTGCCAGCAGTTACCTCGACAGGGTAAACTCACCCCTCCACTTT	NA	TRBD1	TRBJ1-6	TRBV6-5
CASSSRRGISGNTIYF	TGTGCCAGCAGTTCTCGCCGCGGGATCTCTGGAAACACCATATATTTT	NA	NA	TRBJ1-3	TRBV28
CASSSGSIPYEQYF	TGTGCCAGCAGCTCCGGGTCTATTCCCTACGAGCAGTACTTC	NA	NA	TRBJ2-7	TRBV7-9
CASSLPSGGETQYF	TGTGCCAGCAGCTTGCCCTCGGGGGGAGAGACCCAGTACTTC	NA	TRBD2	TRBJ2-5	TRBV5-6
CASSLRGGSLGNTEAFF	TGTGCCAGCAGTTTACGAGGGGGAAGTTTGGGGAACACTGAAGCTTTCTTT	NA	NA	TRBJ1-1	TRBV27
CSVRGARHTYEQYF	TGCAGCGTTCGAGGGGCTCGACACACCTACGAGCAGTACTTC	NA	NA	TRBJ2-7	TRBV29-1
CASSDRNQPQHF	TGTGCCAGCAGTGACAGAAATCAGCCCCAGCATTTT	NA	NA	TRBJ1-5	TRBV2
CASSKGTGGSYEQYF	TGCGCCAGCAGCAAGGGGACAGGGGGCTCCTACGAGCAGTACTTC	NA	TRBD1	TRBJ2-7	TRBV5-1
CGVDTSGDTDTQYF	TGCGGCGTTGATACTAGCGGGGACACAGATACGCAGTATTTT	NA	TRBD2	TRBJ2-3	TRBV29-1
CASSQDRTGGIYGYTF	TGCGCCAGCAGCCAAGATAGGACAGGGGGCATCTATGGCTACACCTTC	NA	TRBD1	TRBJ1-2	TRBV4-1
CASSREDSETSNQPQHF	TGCGCCAGCAGCCGGGAAGACAGCGAGACCTCTAATCAGCCCCAGCATTTT	NA	NA	TRBJ1-5	TRBV4-1
CASSFGQNYGYTF	TGTGCCAGTAGTTTCGGACAGAACTATGGCTACACCTTC	NA	NA	TRBJ1-2	TRBV19
CASSFLVGETQYF	TGTGCCAGCAGCTTTTTGGTCGGAGAGACCCAGTACTTC	NA	NA	TRBJ2-5	TRBV5-4
CASSVGRFAALDPNTEAFF	TGTGCCAGCAGCGTAGGAAGATTTGCGGCACTTGATCCGAACACTGAAGCTTTCTTT	few	NA	TRBJ1-1	TRBV9
CASSAGGNIQYF	TGTGCCAGCAGCGCAGGGGGGAACATTCAGTACTTC	once	NA	TRBJ2-4	TRBV7-8
CASSLPSSYEQYF	TGTGCCAGCAGTTTACCGAGCTCCTACGAGCAGTACTTC	once	NA	TRBJ2-7	TRBV28
CASSEAGKEINYGYTF	TGTGCCAGCAGTGAAGCAGGGAAAGAGATAAACTATGGCTACACCTTC	NA	NA	TRBJ1-2	TRBV2
CASSPTSTGGRTEAFF	TGTGCCAGTAGCCCGACCTCAACAGGGGGCAGGACTGAAGCTTTCTTT	few	TRBD1	TRBJ1-1	TRBV19
CASRPDLFGSPLHF	TGTGCCAGCAGGCCCGATCTCTTTGGATCACCCCTCCACTTT	once	NA	TRBJ1-6	TRBV6-6
CASSPGGPLAKNIQYF	TGTGCCAGCAGTCCGGGGGGGCCGCTAGCCAAAAACATTCAGTACTTC	NA	TRBD2	TRBJ2-4	TRBV9
CASSPSRGSSYEQYF	TGCGCCAGCAGCCCCTCCCGGGGATCAAGCTACGAGCAGTACTTC	NA	NA	TRBJ2-7	TRBV4-1
CASSPPSGTGGNEQYF	TGTGCCAGCTCACCACCTTCCGGGACAGGGGGCAACGAGCAGTACTTC	NA	TRBD1	TRBJ2-7	TRBV18
CASSSLLRRGNYGYTF	TGTGCCAGCAGCTCCCTCCTACGTCGGGGGAACTATGGCTACACCTTC	few	NA	TRBJ1-2	TRBV11-2
CASSARVADTQYF	TGTGCCAGCAGTGCCCGAGTAGCGGATACGCAGTATTTT	NA	NA	TRBJ2-3	TRBV6-4
CASSREGSYNSPLHF	TGTGCCAGCAGCCGGGAGGGGTCCTATAATTCACCCCTCCACTTT	NA	NA	TRBJ1-6	TRBV5-6
CATRDGLFATNEKLFF	TGTGCCACCCGGGACGGATTATTTGCAACTAATGAAAAACTGTTTTTT	NA	NA	TRBJ1-4	TRBV19
CASSLSAGYTGELFF	TGTGCCAGCAGCTTATCGGCGGGGTATACCGGGGAGCTGTTTTTT	NA	NA	TRBJ2-2	TRBV7-7
CASSPLVQGGNSDTQYF	TGTGCCAGCAGCCCCCTGGTGCAGGGAGGGAATTCAGATACGCAGTATTTT	NA	TRBD2	TRBJ2-3	TRBV13
CASSLVRGRSSYNEQFF	TGTGCCAGCAGCTTAGTCAGGGGGAGGAGCTCCTACAATGAGCAGTTCTTC	NA	NA	TRBJ2-1	TRBV11-2
CSVRETGYGGELFF	TGCAGCGTCCGGGAGACAGGGTACGGCGGGGAGCTGTTTTTT	once	NA	TRBJ2-2	TRBV29-1
CASSLDTALRGQPQHF	TGTGCCAGCAGTCTAGACACGGCCCTCAGGGGTCAGCCCCAGCATTTT	NA	NA	TRBJ1-5	TRBV7-2
CASSVRQSNQPQHF	TGTGCCAGCAGTGTTAGACAGAGCAATCAGCCCCAGCATTTT	few	NA	TRBJ1-5	TRBV6-1
CASSPTVTPYEQYF	TGTGCCAGTAGTCCAACAGTGACCCCCTACGAGCAGTACTTC	NA	NA	TRBJ2-7	TRBV19
CAWSRTGVTEAFF	TGTGCCTGGAGTCGGACAGGGGTCACTGAAGCTTTCTTT	few	TRBD1	TRBJ1-1	TRBV30
CASSLTGSNEKLFF	TGCGCCAGCAGCCTAACGGGATCTAATGAAAAACTGTTTTTT	few	NA	TRBJ1-4	TRBV5-1
CASSPGSVETQYF	TGTGCCAGCAGCCCCGGGTCGGTTGAGACCCAGTACTTC	NA	NA	TRBJ2-5	TRBV27
CASSKDRSYEQYF	TGTGCCAGCAGCAAGGACAGATCCTACGAGCAGTACTTC	once	NA	TRBJ2-7	TRBV11-3
CASRRTISTDTQYF	TGTGCCAGCAGACGGACCATTAGCACAGATACGCAGTATTTT	NA	NA	TRBJ2-3	TRBV2
CASSPGQTSGNTIYF	TGTGCCAGCAGCCCAGGTCAAACGTCTGGAAACACCATATATTTT	NA	NA	TRBJ1-3	TRBV7-8
CASSPGTSALAQYF	TGTGCCAGCTCACCAGGGACATCCGCGCTTGCCCAGTACTTC	once	NA	TRBJ2-5	TRBV18
CASSEALTIAGAYNEQFF	TGTGCCAGCAGTGAAGCCCTGACTATAGCGGGGGCCTACAATGAGCAGTTCTTC	NA	TRBD2	TRBJ2-1	TRBV2
CASSLGGSGANVLTF	TGTGCCAGCAGCTTGGGGGGATCTGGGGCCAACGTCCTGACTTTC	NA	NA	TRBJ2-6	TRBV5-6
CASSPPGINEQFF	TGTGCCAGCTCACCACCTGGGATAAATGAGCAGTTCTTC	NA	NA	TRBJ2-1	TRBV18
CASSDPHTGELFF	TGTGCCAGCAGTGACCCCCACACCGGGGAGCTGTTTTTT	NA	NA	TRBJ2-2	TRBV6-4
CASSHFEGQGARNEQFF	TGCGCCAGCAGTCACTTTGAAGGGCAGGGGGCACGGAATGAGCAGTTCTTC	many	TRBD1	TRBJ2-1	TRBV23-1
CASSTHATGQGGGYTF	TGTGCCAGTAGTACTCATGCTACGGGACAGGGAGGCGGCTACACCTTC	once	TRBD1	TRBJ1-2	TRBV19